Listed below are T cell receptor beta chains from one sample, sequenced in a study of shared clonotypes between healthy human individuals. Here immunoSEQ multiplex PCR was the method, and the copy in TCRdb shows in-frame clones only, minus some. This table has about 2 million clones, roughly 95% appearing once. The sequencing input was naive CD8+ T cells sorted from blood. The receptors originated from a young man in good health. Each CDR3 is given with its conserved first and last residue. The order of the fields is V gene, D gene, J gene, clone size, CDR3 DNA, CDR3 protein. D genes are given only for firm matches. Clone size is not always given. Where it is, it says once, few, many or a class for expanded clones.

>TRBV27|NA|TRBJ2-2|NA
TGTGCCAGCAGTTTAGGGGCGAACACCGGGGAGCTGTTTTTT
CASSLGANTGELFF
>TRBV5-6|TRBD1|TRBJ1-2|once
TGTGCCAGCAGCTTGGAGACAGGGGGCTTTGATGGCTACACCTTC
CASSLETGGFDGYTF
>TRBV2|TRBD2|TRBJ2-3|NA
TGTGCCAGCAGTGAAGGTGAGCTAGCGGGAGAAGATACGCAGTATTTT
CASSEGELAGEDTQYF
>TRBV7-2|NA|TRBJ2-7|NA
TGTGCCAGCAGCCCGCGCCGACAGTACTACGAGCAGTACTTC
CASSPRRQYYEQYF
>TRBV4-1|NA|TRBJ1-1|NA
TGCGCCAGCAGCCAAGGCGACCTCATCGCTGAAGCTTTCTTT
CASSQGDLIAEAFF
>TRBV7-9|NA|TRBJ1-4|NA
TGTGCCAGCAGCAATCCGAGGGAGGGTAGTGAAAAACTGTTTTTT
CASSNPREGSEKLFF
>TRBV5-1|NA|TRBJ2-7|NA
TGCGCCAGCAGCCTGGGACAATCCGAGCAGTACTTC
CASSLGQSEQYF
>TRBV30|TRBD1|TRBJ2-1|NA
TGTGCCTTAACAGGGGCCGCTCCCTATGAGCAGTTCTTC
CALTGAAPYEQFF
>TRBV15|TRBD1|TRBJ1-2|NA
TGTGCCACGGCACAGGGGGACAGGTCCTTTTTGGGCTACACCTTC
CATAQGDRSFLGYTF
>TRBV27|NA|TRBJ2-7|NA
TGTGCCAGCAGTTCGACTGGACGGATCTACGAGCAGTACTTC
CASSSTGRIYEQYF
>TRBV21-1|NA|TRBJ2-7|NA
TGTGCCAGCAGCAAAATCGGCGGGAGCACCCTCTACGAGCAGTACTTC
CASSKIGGSTLYEQYF
>TRBV5-4|TRBD2|TRBJ2-7|NA
TGTGCCAGCAGCCAGCGGGGGGCCTCGGCATCCTACGAGCAGTACTTC
CASSQRGASASYEQYF
>TRBV29-1|TRBD1|TRBJ2-7|NA
TGCAGCGTTAGGACAGGGGCCGAGCAGTACTTC
CSVRTGAEQYF
>TRBV27|TRBD2|TRBJ2-3|NA
TGTGCCAGCAGCGAGCGGGAGTCGACAGATACGCAGTATTTT
CASSERESTDTQYF
>TRBV13|NA|TRBJ1-2|NA
TGTGCCAGCAGCTTAACCCCCAGGGACCCAGGTGGCTACACCTTC
CASSLTPRDPGGYTF
>TRBV7-9|TRBD1|TRBJ1-1|NA
TGTGCCAGCAGCTGGGGACAGGGGGCTGTCACTGAAGCTTTCTTT
CASSWGQGAVTEAFF
>TRBV7-2|TRBD1|TRBJ2-1|NA
TGTGCCAGCAGCTCCCGACAGGGACGATCCTACAATGAGCAGTTCTTC
CASSSRQGRSYNEQFF
>TRBV7-9|NA|TRBJ1-4|NA
TGTGCCAGCAGCCCCGAGTTGGGGGCAACTAATGAAAAACTGTTTTTT
CASSPELGATNEKLFF
>TRBV27|NA|TRBJ1-2|NA
TGTGCCAGCAGTGTCCGGGGTGGGTATGGCTACACCTTC
CASSVRGGYGYTF
>TRBV10-3|NA|TRBJ1-5|NA
TGTGCCACCCGCGAGGGGTATAGCAATCAGCCCCAGCATTTT
CATREGYSNQPQHF
>TRBV6-1|TRBD1|TRBJ2-7|NA
TGTGCCCACAGACAGGGCTTAATAGGCGAGCAGTACTTC
CAHRQGLIGEQYF
>TRBV7-9|TRBD1|TRBJ1-2|NA
TGTGCCAGCAGCGTAGATGACAGGGTCGCTAACTATGGCTACACCTTC
CASSVDDRVANYGYTF
>TRBV11-2|NA|TRBJ2-7|NA
TGTGCCAGCAGCTTAAAGCCAGGGCCCATTTACGAGCAGTACTTC
CASSLKPGPIYEQYF
>TRBV5-1|NA|TRBJ2-3|NA
TGCGCCAGCAGCTACGGGGGCACAGATACGCAGTATTTT
CASSYGGTDTQYF
>TRBV28|TRBD2|TRBJ2-3|NA
TGTGCCAGCGGATCGACTAGCGGGGGAACCTATACGCAGTATTTT
CASGSTSGGTYTQYF
>TRBV29-1|TRBD1|TRBJ1-2|NA
TGCAGCGTTCCTCAGGGGGATGGCTACACCTTC
CSVPQGDGYTF
>TRBV27|TRBD1|TRBJ1-1|NA
TGTGCCAGCAGTTTCGGACAGGCGGGAACTGAAGCTTTCTTT
CASSFGQAGTEAFF
>TRBV6-4|TRBD2|TRBJ2-1|NA
TGTGCCAGCAGTGAGGGACTAGCGGGAGACTCCTACAATGAGCAGTTCTTC
CASSEGLAGDSYNEQFF
>TRBV9|TRBD1|TRBJ2-5|NA
TGTGCCAGCAGCGCCTCCGGGACAGGGGAGACCCAGTACTTC
CASSASGTGETQYF
>TRBV4-3|NA|TRBJ1-2|NA
TGCGCCAGCAGCCAAGGGACAGCCCCCTATGGCTACACCTTC
CASSQGTAPYGYTF
>TRBV7-9|TRBD1|TRBJ2-5|NA
TGTGCCAGCAGCTTACCCCAATGGGTAGGGGGCGAAGAGACCCAGTACTTC
CASSLPQWVGGEETQYF
>TRBV9|NA|TRBJ1-5|NA
TGTGCCAGCAGCCTACGGGGAGGGGAAAATCAGCCCCAGCATTTT
CASSLRGGENQPQHF
>TRBV7-2|NA|TRBJ2-7|NA
TGTGCCAGCAGCTTACACTCCCAAACAGGGTGGAACGAGCAGTACTTC
CASSLHSQTGWNEQYF
>TRBV6-5|NA|TRBJ2-1|NA
TGTGCCAGCAGTTACGGCGCCGGGACCTACAATGAGCAGTTCTTC
CASSYGAGTYNEQFF
>TRBV30|TRBD1|TRBJ2-3|NA
TGTGCCTGGGACAGGGCGGATACGCAGTATTTT
CAWDRADTQYF
>TRBV7-9|NA|TRBJ2-2|once
TGTGCCAGCAGCTTAAGGCCACCTCACACCGGGGAGCTGTTTTTT
CASSLRPPHTGELFF
>TRBV28|NA|TRBJ2-2|NA
TGTGCCAGCAGTCCCATAGTTGGGGTGAACACCGGGGAGCTGTTTTTT
CASSPIVGVNTGELFF
>TRBV27|TRBD1|TRBJ2-7|NA
TGTGCCAGCAGTTTATTGCCGGGACAGGGAGAGAACTACGAGCAGTACTTC
CASSLLPGQGENYEQYF
>TRBV27|NA|TRBJ2-7|NA
TGTGCCAGCAGTTTAGGTCGCGGGTACGAGCAGTACTTC
CASSLGRGYEQYF
>TRBV27|NA|TRBJ2-7|NA
TGTGCCAGCAGTCCCTCCCCGGGCAGCTACGAGCAGTACTTC
CASSPSPGSYEQYF
>TRBV18|NA|TRBJ2-5|NA
TGTGCCAGCTCACCACCTGAGGGTGGAGAGACCCAGTACTTC
CASSPPEGGETQYF
>TRBV9|NA|TRBJ2-2|NA
TGTGCCAGCAGCGTAGTTTCGTCCGGGGAGCTGTTTTTT
CASSVVSSGELFF
>TRBV9|TRBD2|TRBJ2-7|NA
TGTGCCAGCAGCGTAGGCATTAGCGGGAGTCCCCACGAGCAGTACTTC
CASSVGISGSPHEQYF
>TRBV2|NA|TRBJ1-4|NA
TGTGCCAGCAGTGAACCCTGGACGGGCGGTGAAAAACTGTTTTTT
CASSEPWTGGEKLFF
>TRBV29-1|NA|TRBJ2-1|NA
TGCAGCGTTGAAAGTAGCACCCTCTACAATGAGCAGTTCTTC
CSVESSTLYNEQFF
>TRBV27|NA|TRBJ2-7|NA
TGTGCCAGCAGTTTAACGGCAGACTACGAGCAGTACTTC
CASSLTADYEQYF
>TRBV4-1|NA|TRBJ1-4|NA
TGCGCCAGCAGCCAAGATAACGGTGAAAAACTGTTTTTT
CASSQDNGEKLFF
>TRBV18|NA|TRBJ2-1|once
TGTGCCAGCTCACTCCACGAGTCGGCGAGCTCCTACAATGAGCAGTTCTTC
CASSLHESASSYNEQFF
>TRBV7-9|NA|TRBJ2-7|NA
TGTGCCAGCACCGCAGGTTCCGGGGAGCAGTACTTC
CASTAGSGEQYF
>TRBV25-1|NA|TRBJ1-1|NA
TGTGCCAGCAGTACCGGGACCGACACTGAAGCTTTCTTT
CASSTGTDTEAFF
>TRBV6-5|TRBD2|TRBJ2-7|NA
TGTGCCAGCAGTTTTCTTCTAGCGGAGTATTACGAGCAGTACTTC
CASSFLLAEYYEQYF
>TRBV7-2|NA|TRBJ2-7|NA
TGTGCCAGCAGCTCCGACGTGGTTGGCTACGAGCAGTACTTC
CASSSDVVGYEQYF
>TRBV27|TRBD2|TRBJ2-1|NA
TGTGCCAGCAGTCCCCTCCTAGCGGGGGGGCCGTACAATGAGCAGTTCTTC
CASSPLLAGGPYNEQFF
>TRBV7-9|NA|TRBJ2-1|NA
TGTGCCAGCAGCTTAGGGGCGAGCTCCTACAATGAGCAGTTCTTC
CASSLGASSYNEQFF
>TRBV5-4|TRBD2|TRBJ2-3|once
TGTGCCAGCAGCTTTCGGACTAGCTTCGATTGGGATACGCAGTATTTT
CASSFRTSFDWDTQYF
>TRBV10-1|TRBD2|TRBJ2-2|NA
TGCGCCAGCACCTCCGTCGTGGGAGGGAGCGGGGAGCTGTTTTTT
CASTSVVGGSGELFF